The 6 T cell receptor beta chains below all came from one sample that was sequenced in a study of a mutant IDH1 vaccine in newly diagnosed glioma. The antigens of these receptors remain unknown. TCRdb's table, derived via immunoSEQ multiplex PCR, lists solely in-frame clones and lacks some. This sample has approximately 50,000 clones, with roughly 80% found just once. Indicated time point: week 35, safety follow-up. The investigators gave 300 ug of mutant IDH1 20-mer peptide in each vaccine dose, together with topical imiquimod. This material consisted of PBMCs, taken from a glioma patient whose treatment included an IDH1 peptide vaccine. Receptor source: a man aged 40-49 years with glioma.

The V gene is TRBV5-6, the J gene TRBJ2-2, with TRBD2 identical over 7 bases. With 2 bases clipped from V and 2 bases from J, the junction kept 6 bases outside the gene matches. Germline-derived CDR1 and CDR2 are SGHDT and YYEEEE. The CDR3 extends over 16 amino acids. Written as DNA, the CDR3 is TGTGCCAGCAGCTTCGTCAGCGGGGTTAACACCGGGGAGCTGTTTTTT. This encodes CASSFVSGVNTGELFF.

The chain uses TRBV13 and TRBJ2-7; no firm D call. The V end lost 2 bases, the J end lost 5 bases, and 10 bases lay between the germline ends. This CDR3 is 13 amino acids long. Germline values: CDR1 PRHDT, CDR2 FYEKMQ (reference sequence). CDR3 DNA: TGTGCCAGCAGCTTAATAGGGTTCGACGAGCAGTACTTC. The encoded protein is CASSLIGFDEQYF.

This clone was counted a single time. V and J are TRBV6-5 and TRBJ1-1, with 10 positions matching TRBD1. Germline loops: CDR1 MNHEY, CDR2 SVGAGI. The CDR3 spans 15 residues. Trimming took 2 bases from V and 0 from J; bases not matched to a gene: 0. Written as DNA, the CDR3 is TGTGCCAGCAGTTACGACAGGGGGCTGAACACTGAAGCTTTCTTT. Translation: CASSYDRGLNTEAFF.

The DNA of the CDR3 is TGTGCCAGTAGTATTGGCGGTTCAAACACTGAAGCTTTCTTT. Protein product: CASSIGGSNTEAFF. The chain is built from TRBV19 and TRBJ1-1; D gene unclear. This CDR3 has 14 residues. CDR1 and CDR2 (germline): LNHDA, SQIVND (reference sequence). The germline V and J ends were trimmed by 3 bases and 2 bases, with 10 bases remaining between them.

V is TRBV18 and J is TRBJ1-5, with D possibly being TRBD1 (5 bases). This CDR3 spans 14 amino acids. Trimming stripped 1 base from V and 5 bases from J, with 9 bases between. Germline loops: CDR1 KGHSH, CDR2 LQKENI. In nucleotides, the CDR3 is TGTGCCAGCTCACCACGTATGACAGATCAGCCCCAGCATTTT. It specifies CASSPRMTDQPQHF.

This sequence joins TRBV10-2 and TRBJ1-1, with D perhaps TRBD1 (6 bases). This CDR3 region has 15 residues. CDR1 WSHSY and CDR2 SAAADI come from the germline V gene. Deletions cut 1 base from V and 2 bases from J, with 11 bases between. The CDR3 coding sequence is TGCGCCAGCAGTGAGTTGGGGGCCCTCAACACTGAAGCTTTCTTT. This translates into CASSELGALNTEAFF.